The rows below give T cell receptor beta chains drawn from one sample of a study of blood T cells in healthy people across ages. TCRdb reprocessed the 5' RACE reads with MiXCR, giving one entry per CDR3 protein. The sample contains over 1,500,000 distinct CDR3 sequences, around half of which appear only once. Sequencing was performed on blood. These receptor sequences come from a woman aged 40-49 years in good health. CDR3s include the opening cysteine and the closing phenylalanine or tryptophan. A D gene is named only where the DNA matches it firmly. Where a row states a size, it is once, few, many or the class of an expanded clone; other rows omit it.

V: TRBV20-1
D: .
size: .
J: TRBJ2-7
CDR3: CSASAPSFYEQYF
DNA: TGCAGTGCTAGCGCACCGAGTTTCTACGAGCAGTACTTC

V: TRBV10-3
D: .
size: .
J: TRBJ2-7
CDR3: CAISGRANEQYF
DNA: TGTGCCATCAGTGGCAGGGCCAACGAGCAGTACTTC

V: TRBV6-2/TRBV6-3
D: TRBD2
size: .
J: TRBJ2-3
CDR3: CASSSFSGTSEKFTDTQYF
DNA: TGTGCCAGCAGTTCCTTCTCCGGGACTAGCGAGAAATTCACAGATACGCAGTATTTT

V: TRBV20-1
D: .
size: .
J: TRBJ1-5
CDR3: CSASHPGSNQPQHF
DNA: TGCAGTGCTAGCCACCCGGGGAGCAATCAGCCCCAGCATTTT

V: TRBV7-2
D: .
size: .
J: TRBJ2-1
CDR3: CASSLETHLNEQFF
DNA: TGTGCCAGCAGCCTGGAAACCCATTTAAATGAGCAGTTCTTC

V: TRBV29-1
D: TRBD1
size: .
J: TRBJ1-2
CDR3: CSVGYGTGVSGYTF
DNA: TGCAGCGTTGGCTACGGGACAGGGGTCTCTGGCTACACCTTC

V: TRBV27
D: .
size: .
J: TRBJ2-7
CDR3: CASSLRGRYEQYF
DNA: TGTGCCAGCAGTTTAAGGGGACGTTACGAGCAGTACTTC

V: TRBV11-2
D: .
size: .
J: TRBJ1-2
CDR3: CASSSVQEVNGYTF
DNA: TGTGCCAGCAGCTCAGTACAGGAGGTCAATGGCTACACCTTC

V: TRBV5-1
D: TRBD2
size: few
J: TRBJ2-1
CDR3: CASKLAGLSNEQFF
DNA: TGCGCCAGCAAGCTAGCGGGGTTATCCAATGAGCAGTTCTTC

V: TRBV6-5
D: .
size: .
J: TRBJ2-3
CDR3: CASSRTANTDTQYF
DNA: TGTGCCAGCAGTAGGACAGCAAACACAGATACGCAGTATTTT